A selection of T cell receptor beta chains follows, all from one sample in a study of beta chain features in type 1 diabetes. Here immunoSEQ multiplex PCR was the method, and the copy in TCRdb shows in-frame clones only, minus some. This sample has a few hundred thousand clones, with approximately 25% found just once. The sequenced sample was naive CD4+ T cells from blood. The receptors were gathered from a woman in her twenties or thirties with type 1 diabetes. The CDR3 runs from the conserved cysteine through the conserved F or W. A D gene is named only where the DNA matches it firmly. Clone size is given for some rows only: seen once, a few or many times, or a class if the clone is expanded.

d_call: TRBD2; clone_size: few; j_call: TRBJ2-7; v_call: TRBV28; cdr3_nt: TGTGCCAGCAGTCTCCTAGCGGGAGGACCCGATGGCGAGCAGTACTTC; cdr3_aa: CASSLLAGGPDGEQYF
d_call: TRBD2; clone_size: few; j_call: TRBJ2-7; v_call: TRBV7-8; cdr3_nt: TGTGCCAGCAGGTACAGACTAGCGGGAGACCACGAGCAGTACTTC; cdr3_aa: CASRYRLAGDHEQYF
d_call: TRBD1; clone_size: few; j_call: TRBJ1-5; v_call: TRBV28; cdr3_nt: TGTGCCAGCAGTCAGCCCCGGACAGGGTCGGTTCAGCCCCAGCATTTT; cdr3_aa: CASSQPRTGSVQPQHF
d_call: TRBD1; clone_size: few; j_call: TRBJ1-1; v_call: TRBV25-1; cdr3_nt: TGTGCCAGCAGCGGACAGGCGGGCACTGAAGCTTTCTTT; cdr3_aa: CASSGQAGTEAFF
d_call: NA; clone_size: few; j_call: TRBJ2-4; v_call: TRBV21-1; cdr3_nt: TGTGCCAGCAGACAAGGAGGGAGGAGCGCCAAAAACATTCAGTACTTC; cdr3_aa: CASRQGGRSAKNIQYF
d_call: NA; clone_size: few; j_call: TRBJ2-7; v_call: TRBV7-6; cdr3_nt: TGTGCCAGCAGCTTAGCGGCAGGCGACAGTTCTTTGTATTTC; cdr3_aa: CASSLAAGDSSLYF
d_call: NA; clone_size: few; j_call: TRBJ1-5; v_call: TRBV30; cdr3_nt: TGTGCCTGGAGTGACAGGGCAGGACAGCCCCAGCATTTT; cdr3_aa: CAWSDRAGQPQHF
d_call: TRBD1; clone_size: few; j_call: TRBJ1-1; v_call: TRBV14; cdr3_nt: TGTGCCAGCAGACGAGGACAGGGGATGAACACTGAAGCTTTCTTT; cdr3_aa: CASRRGQGMNTEAFF
d_call: TRBD1; clone_size: NA; j_call: TRBJ2-5; v_call: TRBV10-3; cdr3_nt: TGTGCCATCAAAGGGACAGGGGAAGAGACCCAGTACTTC; cdr3_aa: CAIKGTGEETQYF
d_call: NA; clone_size: NA; j_call: TRBJ2-1; v_call: TRBV6-6; cdr3_nt: TGTGCCAGCAGAGATCCTTTGGCCCGGCAGTTCTTC; cdr3_aa: CASRDPLARQFF
d_call: TRBD1; clone_size: few; j_call: TRBJ2-4; v_call: TRBV18; cdr3_nt: TGTGCCAGCTCATCCACAGGGGAGCCGGCCAAAAACATTCAGTACTTC; cdr3_aa: CASSSTGEPAKNIQYF
d_call: NA; clone_size: few; j_call: TRBJ2-7; v_call: TRBV10-3; cdr3_nt: TGTGCCATCAGTGAGTACCGGGGAAGCTACTACGAGCAGTACTTC; cdr3_aa: CAISEYRGSYYEQYF
d_call: TRBD2; clone_size: NA; j_call: TRBJ2-5; v_call: TRBV9; cdr3_nt: TGTGCCAGCAGCCCCCGCGGGGGAAGGGAGACCCAGTACTTC; cdr3_aa: CASSPRGGRETQYF
d_call: TRBD2; clone_size: few; j_call: TRBJ2-3; v_call: TRBV30; cdr3_nt: TGTGCCTGGAGTGGGACTAGCGGGATAGATACGCAGTATTTT; cdr3_aa: CAWSGTSGIDTQYF
d_call: TRBD2; clone_size: NA; j_call: TRBJ2-3; v_call: TRBV7-9; cdr3_nt: TGTGCCAGCAGCATTGGGGAGGGGCTCACAGATACGCAGTATTTT; cdr3_aa: CASSIGEGLTDTQYF
d_call: NA; clone_size: NA; j_call: TRBJ1-2; v_call: TRBV4-1; cdr3_nt: TGCGCCAGCAGCCGACAATCGACAGGCTCTAACTATGGCTACACCTTC; cdr3_aa: CASSRQSTGSNYGYTF
d_call: NA; clone_size: NA; j_call: TRBJ2-7; v_call: TRBV7-2; cdr3_nt: TGTGCCAGCAGCTTAGCGGGAGGTGCCTACGAGCAGTACTTC; cdr3_aa: CASSLAGGAYEQYF
d_call: TRBD2; clone_size: NA; j_call: TRBJ2-5; v_call: TRBV29-1; cdr3_nt: TGCAGCGTGGCAACTAGCGGGAGGAGTGGGGAGACCCAGTACTTC; cdr3_aa: CSVATSGRSGETQYF
d_call: TRBD2; clone_size: few; j_call: TRBJ2-1; v_call: TRBV4-1; cdr3_nt: TGCGCCAGCAGCCAAGATAGAGGGCGGGAGGGCCTCAATGAGCAGTTCTTC; cdr3_aa: CASSQDRGREGLNEQFF
d_call: TRBD1; clone_size: few; j_call: TRBJ2-5; v_call: TRBV28; cdr3_nt: TGTGCCAGCTCCGGGACAGTGCAAGAGACCCAGTACTTC; cdr3_aa: CASSGTVQETQYF
d_call: TRBD1; clone_size: NA; j_call: TRBJ1-2; v_call: TRBV9; cdr3_nt: TGTGCCAGCAGCGTAGGGGTAGGGGGCATGGCCTATGGCTACACCTTC; cdr3_aa: CASSVGVGGMAYGYTF
d_call: TRBD2; clone_size: few; j_call: TRBJ2-1; v_call: TRBV28; cdr3_nt: TGTGCCAGCAGACCGGGGGGGATAAAGGGTGAGCAGTTCTTC; cdr3_aa: CASRPGGIKGEQFF
d_call: TRBD1; clone_size: few; j_call: TRBJ2-7; v_call: TRBV9; cdr3_nt: TGTGCCAGCAGCGTAGGACAGGGTGACTACGAGCAGTACTTC; cdr3_aa: CASSVGQGDYEQYF
d_call: TRBD1; clone_size: NA; j_call: TRBJ2-1; v_call: TRBV9; cdr3_nt: TGTGCCAGCAGCGTGAGCCACGGGACAGGGGGTTCGAGTGAGCAGTTCTTC; cdr3_aa: CASSVSHGTGGSSEQFF
d_call: NA; clone_size: NA; j_call: TRBJ2-7; v_call: TRBV29-1; cdr3_nt: TGCAGCGTTGGTGGCGGGTCGACCTACGAGCAGTACTTC; cdr3_aa: CSVGGGSTYEQYF
d_call: TRBD1; clone_size: NA; j_call: TRBJ2-5; v_call: TRBV5-1; cdr3_nt: TGCGCCAGCAGCGGGACAGGGAGGGAGACCCAGTACTTC; cdr3_aa: CASSGTGRETQYF
d_call: NA; clone_size: few; j_call: TRBJ1-2; v_call: TRBV6-6; cdr3_nt: TGTGCCAGCAGTTACGGACAGCGGTATGGCTACACCTTC; cdr3_aa: CASSYGQRYGYTF
d_call: TRBD2; clone_size: few; j_call: TRBJ2-1; v_call: TRBV10-1; cdr3_nt: TGCGCCAGCAGTGAGCAGGGACTAGCGGCCAATGAGCAGTTCTTC; cdr3_aa: CASSEQGLAANEQFF
d_call: TRBD2; clone_size: few; j_call: TRBJ2-7; v_call: TRBV18; cdr3_nt: TGTGCCAGCTCACCACTAGGACTAGCGAACGACGAGCAGTACTTC; cdr3_aa: CASSPLGLANDEQYF
d_call: TRBD1; clone_size: few; j_call: TRBJ2-5; v_call: TRBV30; cdr3_nt: TGTGCCTGGGGACAGGGGGTAGTGAAAGAGACCCAGTACTTC; cdr3_aa: CAWGQGVVKETQYF
d_call: NA; clone_size: NA; j_call: TRBJ2-1; v_call: TRBV18; cdr3_nt: TGTGCCAGCTCACCCCGGGCGGGCTCCTACAATGAGCAGTTCTTC; cdr3_aa: CASSPRAGSYNEQFF
d_call: TRBD1; clone_size: few; j_call: TRBJ2-7; v_call: TRBV4-1; cdr3_nt: TGCGCCAGCAGCACTCCGGGACAGGGGGCTTACGAGCAGTACTTC; cdr3_aa: CASSTPGQGAYEQYF
d_call: NA; clone_size: NA; j_call: TRBJ2-5; v_call: TRBV7-2; cdr3_nt: TGTGCCAGCAGCTTAGACGGGTGGAAGAAAGAGACCCAGTACTTC; cdr3_aa: CASSLDGWKKETQYF
d_call: NA; clone_size: NA; j_call: TRBJ2-3; v_call: TRBV19; cdr3_nt: TGTGCCAGTAGTATGCGGGCTAACACAGATACGCAGTATTTT; cdr3_aa: CASSMRANTDTQYF
d_call: NA; clone_size: NA; j_call: TRBJ2-5; v_call: TRBV5-4; cdr3_nt: TGTGCCAGCAGCTTGGCTAGCAAGGAGACCCAGTACTTC; cdr3_aa: CASSLASKETQYF
d_call: NA; clone_size: few; j_call: TRBJ2-7; v_call: TRBV11-2; cdr3_nt: TGTGCCAGCGGCCCCGACACCTACGAGCAGTACTTC; cdr3_aa: CASGPDTYEQYF
d_call: TRBD1; clone_size: NA; j_call: TRBJ1-4; v_call: TRBV7-9; cdr3_nt: TGTGCCAGCATCAGAGACAGGGGTGGCAGAACTAATGAAAAACTGTTTTTT; cdr3_aa: CASIRDRGGRTNEKLFF
d_call: NA; clone_size: once; j_call: TRBJ1-1; v_call: TRBV9; cdr3_nt: TGTGCCAGCAGCGTAGTCGGTGGGAACACTGAAGCTTTCTTT; cdr3_aa: CASSVVGGNTEAFF
d_call: TRBD1; clone_size: NA; j_call: TRBJ2-5; v_call: TRBV14; cdr3_nt: TGTGCCAGCAGCCGGGACAGCAAAGAGACCCAGTACTTC; cdr3_aa: CASSRDSKETQYF
d_call: TRBD1; clone_size: once; j_call: TRBJ2-1; v_call: TRBV4-1; cdr3_nt: TGCGCCAGCAGCCAAATAATACCCTTACAGGGGCGCTACAATGAGCAGTTCTTC; cdr3_aa: CASSQIIPLQGRYNEQFF
d_call: NA; clone_size: few; j_call: TRBJ2-1; v_call: TRBV19; cdr3_nt: TGTGCCAGTAGTATCGGACGGACTTCGGAGCAGTTCTTC; cdr3_aa: CASSIGRTSEQFF
d_call: TRBD2; clone_size: few; j_call: TRBJ2-1; v_call: TRBV23-1; cdr3_nt: TGCGCCAGCAGTCACGGACTAGCGGGGGGACAGTTCTTC; cdr3_aa: CASSHGLAGGQFF